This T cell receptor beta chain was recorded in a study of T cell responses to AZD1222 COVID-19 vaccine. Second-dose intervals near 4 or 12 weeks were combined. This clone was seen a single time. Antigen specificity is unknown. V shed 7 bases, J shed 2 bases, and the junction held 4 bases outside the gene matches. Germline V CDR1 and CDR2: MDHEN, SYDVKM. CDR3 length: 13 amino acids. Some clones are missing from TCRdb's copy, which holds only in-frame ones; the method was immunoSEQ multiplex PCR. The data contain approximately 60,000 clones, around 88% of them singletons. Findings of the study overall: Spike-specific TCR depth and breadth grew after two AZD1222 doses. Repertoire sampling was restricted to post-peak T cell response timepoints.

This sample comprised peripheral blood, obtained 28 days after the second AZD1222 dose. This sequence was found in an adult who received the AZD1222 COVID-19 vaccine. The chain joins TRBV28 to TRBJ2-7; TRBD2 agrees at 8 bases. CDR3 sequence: CASNTGGPYEQYF. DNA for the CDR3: TGTGCCAGCAACACGGGGGGGCCCTACGAGCAGTACTTC.